This T cell receptor (beta chain) was recorded in a study of blood T cells in healthy people across ages. Germline CDR1 and CDR2: SGHDT and YYEEEE. The ends were cut back, 4 bases at V and 5 bases at J, with 14 bases in the middle. This CDR3 has 14 amino acids. Primed by a sample-barcoded 5' primer and a J-beta primer mix, a second PCR proceeded for 7 to 11 cycles. MiXCR, run by TCRdb on the 5' RACE reads, gives a single entry per CDR3 protein. The sample consists of roughly 1.6 million distinct CDR3 sequences, about 31% of them appearing once. Donors ranged from about 6 to 95 years old and were healthy Caucasians in Russia.

The clonotype originates from a woman aged 30 to 39 in good health. Sequenced: blood. The chain is built from TRBV5-6 and TRBJ2-3; possibly TRBD2 for D (5 bases). The CDR3 DNA reads as TGTGCCAGCAGCGTCGGAGGTCTGGGAGATACGCAGTATTTT. Translated: CASSVGGLGDTQYF.